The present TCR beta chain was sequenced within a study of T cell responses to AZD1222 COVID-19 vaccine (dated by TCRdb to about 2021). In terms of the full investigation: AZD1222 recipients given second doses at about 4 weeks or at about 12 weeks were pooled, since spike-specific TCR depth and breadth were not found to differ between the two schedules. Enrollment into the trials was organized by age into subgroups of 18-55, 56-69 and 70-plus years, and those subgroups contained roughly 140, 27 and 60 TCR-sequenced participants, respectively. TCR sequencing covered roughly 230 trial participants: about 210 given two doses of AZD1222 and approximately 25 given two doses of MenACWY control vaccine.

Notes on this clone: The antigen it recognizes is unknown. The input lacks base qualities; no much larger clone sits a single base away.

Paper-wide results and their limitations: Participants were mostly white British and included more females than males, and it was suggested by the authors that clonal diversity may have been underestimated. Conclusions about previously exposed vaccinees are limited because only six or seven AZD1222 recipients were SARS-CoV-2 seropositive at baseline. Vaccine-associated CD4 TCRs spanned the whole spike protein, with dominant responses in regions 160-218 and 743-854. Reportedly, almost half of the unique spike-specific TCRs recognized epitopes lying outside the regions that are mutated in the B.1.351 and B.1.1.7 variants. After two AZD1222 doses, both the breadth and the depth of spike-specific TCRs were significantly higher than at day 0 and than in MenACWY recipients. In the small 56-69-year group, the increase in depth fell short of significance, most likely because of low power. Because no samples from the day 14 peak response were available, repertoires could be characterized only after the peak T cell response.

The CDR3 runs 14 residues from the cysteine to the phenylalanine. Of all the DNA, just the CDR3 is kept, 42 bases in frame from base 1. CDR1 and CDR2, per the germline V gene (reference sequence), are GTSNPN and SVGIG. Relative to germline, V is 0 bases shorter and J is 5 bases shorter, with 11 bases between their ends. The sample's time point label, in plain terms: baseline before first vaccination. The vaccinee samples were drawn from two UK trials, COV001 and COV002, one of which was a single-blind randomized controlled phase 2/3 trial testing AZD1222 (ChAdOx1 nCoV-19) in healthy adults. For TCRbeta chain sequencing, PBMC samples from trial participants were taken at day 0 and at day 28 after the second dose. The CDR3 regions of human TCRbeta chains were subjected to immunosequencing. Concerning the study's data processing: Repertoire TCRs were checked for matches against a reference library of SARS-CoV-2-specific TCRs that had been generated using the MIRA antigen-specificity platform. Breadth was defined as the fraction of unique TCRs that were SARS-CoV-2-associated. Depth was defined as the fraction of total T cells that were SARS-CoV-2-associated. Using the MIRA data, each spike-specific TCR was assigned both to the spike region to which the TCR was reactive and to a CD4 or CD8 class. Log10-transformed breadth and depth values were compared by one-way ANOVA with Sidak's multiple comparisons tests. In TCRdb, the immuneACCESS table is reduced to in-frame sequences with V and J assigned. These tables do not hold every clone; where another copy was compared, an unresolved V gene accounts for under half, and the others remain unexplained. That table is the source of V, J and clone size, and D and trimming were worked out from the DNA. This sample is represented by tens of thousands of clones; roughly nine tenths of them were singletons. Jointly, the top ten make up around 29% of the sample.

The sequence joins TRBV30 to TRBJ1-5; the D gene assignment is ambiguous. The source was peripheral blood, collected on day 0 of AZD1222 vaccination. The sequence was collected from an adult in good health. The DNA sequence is TGTGCCTGGAGTGTACTAGGGTCACATCAGCCCCAGCATTTT. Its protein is CAWSVLGSHQPQHF.